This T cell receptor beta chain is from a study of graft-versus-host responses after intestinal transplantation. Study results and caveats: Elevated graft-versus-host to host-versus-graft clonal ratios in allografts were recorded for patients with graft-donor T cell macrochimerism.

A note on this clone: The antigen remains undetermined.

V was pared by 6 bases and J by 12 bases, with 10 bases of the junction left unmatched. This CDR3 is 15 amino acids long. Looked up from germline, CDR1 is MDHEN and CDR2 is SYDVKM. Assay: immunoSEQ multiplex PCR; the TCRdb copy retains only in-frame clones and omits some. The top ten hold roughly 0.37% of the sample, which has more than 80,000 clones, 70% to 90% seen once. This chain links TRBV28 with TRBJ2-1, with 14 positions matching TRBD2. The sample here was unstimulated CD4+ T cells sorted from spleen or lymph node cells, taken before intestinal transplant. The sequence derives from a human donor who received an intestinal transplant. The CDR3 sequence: CASSPPGLAGDLQFF. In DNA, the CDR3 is TGTGCCAGCAGCCCCCCGGGACTAGCGGGAGACTTGCAGTTCTTC.